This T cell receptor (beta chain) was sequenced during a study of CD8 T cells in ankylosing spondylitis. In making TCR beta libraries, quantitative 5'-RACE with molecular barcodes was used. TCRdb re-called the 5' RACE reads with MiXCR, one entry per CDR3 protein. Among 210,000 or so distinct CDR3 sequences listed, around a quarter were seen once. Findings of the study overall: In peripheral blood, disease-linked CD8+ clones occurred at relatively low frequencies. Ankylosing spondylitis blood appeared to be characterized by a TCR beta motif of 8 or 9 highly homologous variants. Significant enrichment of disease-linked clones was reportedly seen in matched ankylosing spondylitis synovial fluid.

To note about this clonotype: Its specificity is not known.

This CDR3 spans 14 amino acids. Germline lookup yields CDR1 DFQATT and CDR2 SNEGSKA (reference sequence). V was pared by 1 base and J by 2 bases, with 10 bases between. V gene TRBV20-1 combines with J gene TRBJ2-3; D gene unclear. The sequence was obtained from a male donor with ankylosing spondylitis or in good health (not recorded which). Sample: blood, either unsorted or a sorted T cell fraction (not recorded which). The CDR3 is CSARAGDSTDTQYF. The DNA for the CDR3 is TGCAGTGCTAGAGCGGGCGACTCCACAGATACGCAGTATTTT.